This TCR beta chain came from a study of cytomegalovirus exposure and HLA in healthy donors. Study-wide results and limits: Most CMV-associated TCR beta chains were later found to appear HLA-restricted. A classifier reportedly called cytomegalovirus status with high sensitivity and specificity.

As concerns this clone: Its antigen is unknown.

Both 60 Vbeta primers and 13 Jbeta primers went into the PCR. Source study methods: In a later analysis, the count reached 80 million or so unique TCR beta chains, with around 10 million shared. Measured with immunoSEQ multiplex PCR; TCRdb has only the in-frame clones, and not every one. V, J and clone size derive from that table, while D and trimming were established from the DNA sequence. Of approximately 250,000 clones listed, around 80% are singletons. The V and J ends lost 5 bases and 4 bases respectively, with 5 bases between them. The CDR3 is 11 residues long. The V gene's germline CDR1 is SNHLY and CDR2 FYNNEI.

V gene TRBV2 combines with J gene TRBJ2-5, with D hard to call. This TCR came from a boy between 10 and 17 years old in good health and CMV-seronegative. The sample was PBMCs. CDR3 DNA: TGTGCCAGCAGTCAGATAGAGACCCAGTACTTC. Translation gives CASSQIETQYF.